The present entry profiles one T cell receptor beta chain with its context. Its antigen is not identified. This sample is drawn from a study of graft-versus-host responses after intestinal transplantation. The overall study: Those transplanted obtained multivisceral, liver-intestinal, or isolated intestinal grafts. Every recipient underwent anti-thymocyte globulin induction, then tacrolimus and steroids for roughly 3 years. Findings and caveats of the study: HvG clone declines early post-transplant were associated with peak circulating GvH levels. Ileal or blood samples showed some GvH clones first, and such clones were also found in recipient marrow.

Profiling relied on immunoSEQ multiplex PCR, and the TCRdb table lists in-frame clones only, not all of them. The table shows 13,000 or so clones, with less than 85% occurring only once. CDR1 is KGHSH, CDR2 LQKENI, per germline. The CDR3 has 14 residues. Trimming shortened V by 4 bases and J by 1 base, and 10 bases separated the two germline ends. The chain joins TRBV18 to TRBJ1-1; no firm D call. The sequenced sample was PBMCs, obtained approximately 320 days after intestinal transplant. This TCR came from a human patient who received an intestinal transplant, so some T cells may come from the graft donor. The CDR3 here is CASSRDGPNTEAFF. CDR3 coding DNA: TGTGCCAGCTCACGCGATGGGCCGAACACTGAAGCTTTCTTT. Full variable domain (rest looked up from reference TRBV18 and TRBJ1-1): NAGVMQNPRHLVRRRGQEARLRCSPMKGHSHVYWYRQLPEEGLKFMVYLQKENIIDESGMPKERFSAEFPKEGPSILRIQQVVRGDSAAYFCASSRDGPNTEAFFGQGTRLTVV.